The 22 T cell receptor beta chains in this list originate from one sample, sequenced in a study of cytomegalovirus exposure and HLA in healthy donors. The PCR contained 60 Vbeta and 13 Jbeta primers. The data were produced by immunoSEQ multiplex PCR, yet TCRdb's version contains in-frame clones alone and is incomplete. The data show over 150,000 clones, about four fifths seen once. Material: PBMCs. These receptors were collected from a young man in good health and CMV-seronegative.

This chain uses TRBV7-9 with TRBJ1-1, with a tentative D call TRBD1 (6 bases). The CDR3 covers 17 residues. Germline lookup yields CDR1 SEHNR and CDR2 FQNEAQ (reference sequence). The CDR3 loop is CSCGGLSIMGKNTEAFF. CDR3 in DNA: TGTTCCTGCGGGGGGCTGAGTATAATGGGGAAGAACACTGAAGCTTTCTTT.

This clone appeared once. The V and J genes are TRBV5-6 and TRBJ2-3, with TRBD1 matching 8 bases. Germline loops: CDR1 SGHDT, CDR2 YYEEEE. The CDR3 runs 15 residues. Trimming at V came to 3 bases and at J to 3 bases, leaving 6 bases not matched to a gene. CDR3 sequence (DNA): TGTGCCAGCAGCTGGCCAGGGGGCCCGACAGATACGCAGTATTTT. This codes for CASSWPGGPTDTQYF.

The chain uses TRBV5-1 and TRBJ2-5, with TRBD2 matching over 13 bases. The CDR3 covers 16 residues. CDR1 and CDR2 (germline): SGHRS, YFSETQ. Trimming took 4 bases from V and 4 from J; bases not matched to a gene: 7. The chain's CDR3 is CASSELAGGLGETQYF. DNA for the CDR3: TGCGCCAGCAGCGAACTAGCGGGGGGGCTAGGAGAGACCCAGTACTTC.

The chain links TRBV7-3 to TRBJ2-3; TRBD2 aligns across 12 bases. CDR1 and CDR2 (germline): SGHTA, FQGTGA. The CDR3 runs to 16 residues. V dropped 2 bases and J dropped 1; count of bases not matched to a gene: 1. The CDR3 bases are TGTGCCAGCAGCTTAGGACTAGCGGGGCGCACAGATACGCAGTATTTT. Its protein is CASSLGLAGRTDTQYF.

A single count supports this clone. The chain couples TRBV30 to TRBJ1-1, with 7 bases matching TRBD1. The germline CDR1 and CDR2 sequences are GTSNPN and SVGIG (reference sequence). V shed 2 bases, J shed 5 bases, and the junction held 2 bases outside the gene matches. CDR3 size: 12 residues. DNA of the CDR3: TGTGCCTGGAGTTCAGGGGGGACTGAAGCTTTCTTT. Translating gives CAWSSGGTEAFF.

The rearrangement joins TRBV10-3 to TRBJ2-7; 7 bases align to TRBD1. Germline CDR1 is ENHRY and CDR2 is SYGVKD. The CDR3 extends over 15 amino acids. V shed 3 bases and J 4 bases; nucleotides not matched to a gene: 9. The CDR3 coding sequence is TGTGCCATCAGTGACTTATACAGGGGACGGTACGAGCAGTACTTC. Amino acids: CAISDLYRGRYEQYF.

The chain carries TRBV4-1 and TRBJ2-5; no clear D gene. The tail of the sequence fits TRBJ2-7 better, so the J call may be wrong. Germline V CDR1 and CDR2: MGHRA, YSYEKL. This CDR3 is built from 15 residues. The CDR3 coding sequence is TGCGCCAGCAGCCAATTTGGCGACTCCTCCTACGAGCAGTACTTC. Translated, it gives CASSQFGDSSYEQYF.

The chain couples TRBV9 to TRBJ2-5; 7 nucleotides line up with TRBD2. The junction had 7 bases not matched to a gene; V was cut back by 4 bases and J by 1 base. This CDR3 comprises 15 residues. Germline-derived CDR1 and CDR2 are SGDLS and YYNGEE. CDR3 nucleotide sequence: TGTGCCAGCAGCCTTTTTAGCGGGCTCCAAGAGACCCAGTACTTC. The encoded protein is CASSLFSGLQETQYF.

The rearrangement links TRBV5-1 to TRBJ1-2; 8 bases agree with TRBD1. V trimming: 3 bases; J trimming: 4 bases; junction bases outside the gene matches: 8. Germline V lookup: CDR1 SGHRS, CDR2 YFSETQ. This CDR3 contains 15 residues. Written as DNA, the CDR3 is TGCGCCAGCAGCTCCCCGGGACAGGCGGTCTATGGCTACACCTTC. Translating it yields CASSSPGQAVYGYTF.

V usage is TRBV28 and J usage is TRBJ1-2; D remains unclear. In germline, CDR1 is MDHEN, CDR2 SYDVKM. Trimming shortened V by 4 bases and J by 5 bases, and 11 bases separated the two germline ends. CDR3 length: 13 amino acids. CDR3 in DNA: TGTGCCAGCAGTTACCGGGGTAATTATGGCTACACCTTC. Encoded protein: CASSYRGNYGYTF.

CDR3: CASSVGAGTGGAYGYTF. The DNA for the CDR3 is TGTGCCAGCAGCGTAGGAGCGGGGACAGGGGGCGCGTATGGCTACACCTTC. The chain couples TRBV9 to TRBJ1-2; TRBD1 aligns across 12 bases. Germline V gene sequence: CDR1 SGDLS, CDR2 YYNGEE. V shed 0 bases, J shed 5 bases, and the junction held 8 bases outside the gene matches. There are 17 residues in the CDR3.

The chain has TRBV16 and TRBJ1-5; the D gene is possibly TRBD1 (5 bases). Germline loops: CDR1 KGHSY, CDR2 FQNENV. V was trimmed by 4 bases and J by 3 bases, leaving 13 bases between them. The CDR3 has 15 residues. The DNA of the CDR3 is TGTGCCAGCAGCCTCGGACACATGGACAATCAGCCCCAGCATTTT. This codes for CASSLGHMDNQPQHF.

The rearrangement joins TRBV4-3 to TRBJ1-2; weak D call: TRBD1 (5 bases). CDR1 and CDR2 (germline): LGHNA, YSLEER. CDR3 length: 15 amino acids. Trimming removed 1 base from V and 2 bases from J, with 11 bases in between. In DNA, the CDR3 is TGCGCCAGCAGCCAAGGGCGCCAGGGCAACTATGGCTACACCTTC. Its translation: CASSQGRQGNYGYTF.

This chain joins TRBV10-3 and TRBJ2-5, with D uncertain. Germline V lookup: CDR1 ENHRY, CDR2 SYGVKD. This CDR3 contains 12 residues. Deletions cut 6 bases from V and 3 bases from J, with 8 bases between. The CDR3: CAISYSKETQYF. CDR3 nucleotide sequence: TGTGCCATCAGCTATTCTAAAGAGACCCAGTACTTC.

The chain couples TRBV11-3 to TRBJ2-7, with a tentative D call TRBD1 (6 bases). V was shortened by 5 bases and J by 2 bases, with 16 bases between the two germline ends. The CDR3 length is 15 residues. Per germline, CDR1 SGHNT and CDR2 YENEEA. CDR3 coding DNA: TGTGCCAGCAGCCCAACACCCCACAGGGCCTACGAGCAGTACTTC. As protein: CASSPTPHRAYEQYF.

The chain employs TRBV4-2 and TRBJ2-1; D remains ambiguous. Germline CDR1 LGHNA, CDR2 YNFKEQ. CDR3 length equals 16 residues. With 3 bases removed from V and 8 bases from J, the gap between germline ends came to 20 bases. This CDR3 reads CASSHLKLGVLDEQFF. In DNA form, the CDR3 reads TGTGCCAGCAGCCATCTCAAGTTAGGAGTTCTCGATGAGCAGTTCTTC.

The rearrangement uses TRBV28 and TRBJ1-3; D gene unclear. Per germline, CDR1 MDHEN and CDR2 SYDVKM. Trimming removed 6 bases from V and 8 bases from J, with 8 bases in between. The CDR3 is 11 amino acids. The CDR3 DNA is TGTGCCAGCAGGAGGGCATACACCATATATTTT. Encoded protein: CASRRAYTIYF. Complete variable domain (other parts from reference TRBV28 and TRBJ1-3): DVKVTQSSRYLVKRTGEKVFLECVQDMDHENMFWYRQDPGLGLRLIYFSYDVKMKEKGDIPEGYSVSREKKERFSLILESASTNQTSMYLCASRRAYTIYFGEGSWLTVV.

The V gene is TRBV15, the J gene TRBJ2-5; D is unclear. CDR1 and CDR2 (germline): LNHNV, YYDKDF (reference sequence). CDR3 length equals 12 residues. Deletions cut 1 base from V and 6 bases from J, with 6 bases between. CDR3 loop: CATSRGLKTQYF. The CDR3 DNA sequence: TGTGCCACCAGCAGAGGTCTAAAGACCCAGTACTTC.

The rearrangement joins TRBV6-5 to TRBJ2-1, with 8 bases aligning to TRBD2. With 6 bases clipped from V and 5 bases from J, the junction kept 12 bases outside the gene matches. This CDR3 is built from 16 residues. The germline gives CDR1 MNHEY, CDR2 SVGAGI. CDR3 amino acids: CASRYAGGGTNNEQFF. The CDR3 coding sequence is TGTGCCAGCAGATACGCGGGCGGGGGGACTAACAATGAGCAGTTCTTC.

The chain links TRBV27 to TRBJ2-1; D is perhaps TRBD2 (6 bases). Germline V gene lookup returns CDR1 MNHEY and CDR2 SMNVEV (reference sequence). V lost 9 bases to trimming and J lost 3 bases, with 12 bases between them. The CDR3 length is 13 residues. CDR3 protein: CASITGDYNEQFF. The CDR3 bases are TGTGCCAGTATTACGGGAGACTACAATGAGCAGTTCTTC.

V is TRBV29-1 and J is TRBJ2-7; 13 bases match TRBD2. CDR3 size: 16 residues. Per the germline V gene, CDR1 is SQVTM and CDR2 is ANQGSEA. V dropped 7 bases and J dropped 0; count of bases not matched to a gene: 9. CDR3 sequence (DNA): TGCAGCGCCCTAGGGACTAGCGGGACCTCCTCCTACGAGCAGTACTTC. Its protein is CSALGTSGTSSYEQYF.

The CDR3 bases are TGTGCCAGCAGCGTTAGCGGGGCGTCCTACAATGAGCAGTTCTTC. This codes for CASSVSGASYNEQFF. This chain joins TRBV9 and TRBJ2-1, with 8 nucleotides matching TRBD2. This CDR3 spans 15 amino acids. V was pared by 2 bases and J by 1 base, with 2 bases of the junction left unmatched. Germline CDR1 and CDR2: SGDLS and YYNGEE. The variable domain in full, with the rest retrieved from reference TRBV9 and TRBJ2-1, is DSGVTQTPKHLITATGQRVTLRCSPRSGDLSVYWYQQSLDQGLQFLIQYYNGEERAKGNILERFSAQQFPDLHSELNLSSLELGDSALYFCASSVSGASYNEQFFGPGTRLTVL.